Shown below are 6 T cell receptor beta chains from a single sample sequenced in a study of technical replicates of blood from a handful of donors. Sequencing was performed with immunoSEQ multiplex PCR; in TCRdb, only in-frame clones are kept and a portion is missing. The sample consists of tens of thousands of clones, about 96% of them appearing once. Input material: T cells isolated from PBMCs. These receptors all stem from a human donor in good health.

The chain is built from TRBV4-1 and TRBJ2-7, with 7 bases fitting TRBD2. Germline trimming cut 4 bases from V and 0 bases from J; bases unmatched to any gene: 9. This CDR3 comprises 16 residues. CDR1 and CDR2 (germline): MGHRA, YSYEKL. The CDR3 coding sequence is TGCGCCAGCAGCCTCTATAGCGGGCCTAGCTCCTACGAGCAGTACTTC. Protein product: CASSLYSGPSSYEQYF.

The chain links TRBV4-3 to TRBJ2-1; 7 bases are shared with TRBD1. Germline CDR1 is LGHNA and CDR2 is YSLEER. Losses at the gene ends were 0 bases for V and 8 bases for J; bases not matched to a gene: 10. This CDR3 contains 16 residues. CDR3 DNA: TGCGCCAGCAGCCAAGATCACAGGGGCGGATGGGATGAGCAGTTCTTC. Amino acids: CASSQDHRGGWDEQFF.

This chain uses TRBV19 with TRBJ2-7; the match to TRBD2 covers 9 bases. This CDR3 is built from 14 residues. Germline V gene sequence: CDR1 LNHDA, CDR2 SQIVND (reference sequence). V was pared by 1 base and J by 5 bases, with 3 bases of the junction left unmatched. The CDR3 spells CASSIVAGEDEQYF. The CDR3 DNA reads as TGTGCCAGTAGTATAGTAGCGGGGGAGGACGAGCAGTACTTC. Full variable domain (outside the CDR3, taken from reference TRBV19 and TRBJ2-7): DGGITQSPKYLFRKEGQNVTLSCEQNLNHDAMYWYRQDPGQGLRLIYYSQIVNDFQKGDIAEGYSVSREKKESFPLTVTSAQKNPTAFYLCASSIVAGEDEQYFGPGTRLTVT.

CDR3 bases: TGTGCCAGCAGTTTTGGGGACATGTTTTTT. Translated, it gives CASSFGDMFF. This rearrangement joins TRBV28 to TRBJ1-4; TRBD1 might be the D (6 bases). This CDR3 has 10 residues. Germline lookup yields CDR1 MDHEN and CDR2 SYDVKM. The V gene lost 3 bases and the J gene lost 15 bases, with 8 bases spanning the gap.

The chain combines TRBV2 with TRBJ1-2, with D possibly matching TRBD1 (6 bases). Trimming stripped 2 bases from V and 8 bases from J, with 15 bases between. The CDR3 has 14 amino acids. Germline assignment: CDR1 SNHLY and CDR2 FYNNEI. For the CDR3, the DNA is TGTGCCAGCAGTGAATATTGGGGGCCGGGGGGCTACACCTTC. Translation gives CASSEYWGPGGYTF.

The rearrangement joins TRBV6-6 to TRBJ2-1; D might be TRBD2 (6 bases). This CDR3 comprises 16 residues. Germline V CDR1 and CDR2: MNHNY, SVGAGI (reference sequence). The V and J ends lost 7 bases and 0 bases respectively, with 16 bases between them. The CDR3 region is CASTPGAGTSYNEQFF. Written as DNA, the CDR3 is TGTGCCAGCACCCCCGGTGCGGGAACCTCCTACAATGAGCAGTTCTTC.